A selection of T cell receptor beta chains follows, all from one sample in a study of blood T cells in healthy people across ages. TCRdb passed the 5' RACE reads through MiXCR, listing each CDR3 protein once. The sample records over 700,000 distinct CDR3 sequences, 53% being singletons. Sequenced material: blood. Receptors originate from a man older than 75 in good health. The conserved cysteine and the conserved F or W are not part of the CDR3 here.

V,J,CDR3
TRBV7-9,TRBJ2-7,ASSPLRDAAYEQY
TRBV2,TRBJ2-1,ASRGPGLAGMTYNEQF
TRBV7-2,TRBJ2-1,ASSSMFRTGSGFEQF
TRBV7-9,TRBJ2-5,ASSSRLANSQETQY
TRBV6-2/TRBV6-3,TRBJ2-1,ASRLAAPYNEQF
TRBV28,TRBJ2-1,ASRSSPGQGASEQF
TRBV6-6,TRBJ2-3,ASSGSTDTQY
TRBV12-3/TRBV12-4,TRBJ2-3,ASSLAASGHRYAY
TRBV5-1,TRBJ2-5,ASSLSPNGAGETQY
TRBV5-6,-,ASSSIKDLGEETQY
TRBV7-3,TRBJ2-7,ASSVGTSGRYNEQY
TRBV7-2,TRBJ2-7,ASSGALAGEQY
TRBV20-1,TRBJ2-5,SADRLAGDENEQY
TRBV2,TRBJ1-5,ASNSFYSNQPQH
TRBV5-1,TRBJ1-6,ASSSGQDNSPLH
TRBV18,TRBJ2-4,ASSPLEVAGEQY
TRBV6-1,TRBJ2-5,ASSEGGPIGETQY
TRBV24-1,TRBJ2-5,ATSDYRAETQY
TRBV6-5,TRBJ2-7,ASSYSMSGVVNEQY
TRBV29-1,TRBJ1-2,SVERGQGGYT
TRBV28,TRBJ2-3,ASSLYQTSATQY
TRBV12-3/TRBV12-4,TRBJ1-1,ASSARREWGTEAF
TRBV29-1,TRBJ1-2,SVEDLNRGYT
TRBV12-3/TRBV12-4,TRBJ2-2,ASSFVGELF
TRBV5-1,TRBJ2-2,ASSLLAGAHGELF
TRBV18,TRBJ2-5,ASSQVTETQY
TRBV20-1,TRBJ2-1,SASGWDNEQF
TRBV9,TRBJ1-2,ASSPWDGANYGYT
TRBV7-2,TRBJ2-1,ASSSTRLAGGEQF
TRBV3-1,TRBJ2-2,ASSYMGSGELF
TRBV12-3/TRBV12-4,TRBJ2-3,ASSGRGSQGHRYAY
TRBV6-5,TRBJ2-1,ASSSPGLAGGSSYNEQF
TRBV29-1,TRBJ2-3,TLWSGNDAY
TRBV12-3/TRBV12-4,TRBJ2-2,ACRRGLAGTDNTGELF
TRBV3-1,TRBJ2-7,ASSQEARYEQY
TRBV10-3,-,AIRGTGAGETQY
TRBV6-5,TRBJ2-7,ASSYRTSGDEQY
TRBV7-2,TRBJ2-7,ASSSSAISYEQY
TRBV29-1,TRBJ2-1,SVETETPNEQF
TRBV25-1,TRBJ2-3,ASSLPGSTDTQY
TRBV15,-,ATRRDYTSYEQY
TRBV10-1,TRBJ2-1,ASRSPPYSGRQQF
TRBV7-6,TRBJ1-5,ASSLHPGQPQH
TRBV10-3,TRBJ1-1,ASHSRGALLTEAF
TRBV20-1,TRBJ2-7,SAREGSLAVYEQY
TRBV7-3,TRBJ2-3,ASSPTSGRGGTQY
TRBV5-1,TRBJ1-2,VSRVGTGNNYGYT
TRBV10-3,TRBJ2-7,AISLDSGSAYEQY
TRBV5-1,TRBJ2-1,ASSLWRERNNEQF
TRBV3-1,TRBJ2-1,ASSQEVGSGRIYNEQI
TRBV4-3,TRBJ2-3,ASRRQDSTDTQY
TRBV11-2,TRBJ1-1,ASSLAKGVKAF
TRBV29-1,-,SVRGYLEQY
TRBV5-1,TRBJ2-7,ASSLWASGRSYEQY
TRBV7-9,TRBJ1-1,ASSSTDRGTINTEAF
TRBV27,TRBJ1-5,ASSFGGGSNQPQH
TRBV7-3,TRBJ2-6,ASSPEGTGANVLT